The 3 T cell receptor beta chains reported below all come from one sample, sequenced in a study of regulatory dendritic cells for organ transplantation. Allogeneic regulatory or mature dendritic cells were co-cultured for less than six days with CFSE-labeled sorted T cells at 1:10. Antigens of these TCRs are unknown. Sequenced by immunoSEQ multiplex PCR; TCRdb stores in-frame clones only, minus some. The sample carries over 20,000 clones, approximately 85% recorded once. Sequenced sample: naive CD4+ T cells from blood cultured with regulatory dendritic cells. The subset: CD45RA+ naive T cells. Receptor source: a human donor in good health.

This clone was counted once. The chain has TRBV14 and TRBJ2-1; TRBD1 is a possible D gene (6 bases). Germline lookup yields CDR1 SGHDN and CDR2 FVKESK. V lost 0 bases and J lost 5, with 23 bases in between. The CDR3 is made up of 19 amino acids. For the CDR3, the DNA is TGTGCCAGCAGCCAAGAAGGGTTATGGGCCAGGGGTTTGGACAATGAGCAGTTCTTC. Its protein is CASSQEGLWARGLDNEQFF. Complete variable domain (other parts from reference TRBV14 and TRBJ2-1): EAGVTQFPSHSVIEKGQTVTLRCDPISGHDNLYWYRRVMGKEIKFLLHFVKESKQDESGMPNNRFLAERTGGTYSTLKVQPAELEDSGVYFCASSQEGLWARGLDNEQFFGPGTRLTVL.

The count of this clone is one. The J gene is TRBJ1-1, the V gene TRBV5-5; D remains unclear. Germline-derived CDR1 and CDR2 are SGHKS and YYEKEE (reference sequence). V lost 0 bases and J 0 bases, leaving 6 bases between the germline ends. This CDR3 contains 14 residues. CDR3 in DNA: TGTGCCAGCAGCTTGGACCGGGTGAACACTGAAGCTTTCTTT. It specifies CASSLDRVNTEAFF.

DNA for the CDR3: TGTGCCAGCAGCTCGGGCAGGGTGGGCACTGAAGCTTTCTTT. It encodes CASSSGRVGTEAFF. This chain joins TRBV11-3 and TRBJ1-1; D perhaps matches TRBD1 (5 bases). CDR1 is SGHNT and CDR2 is YENEEA in the germline V gene. This CDR3 has 14 amino acids. Between the trimmed V and J ends, which lost 4 bases and 4 bases, there was a span of 13 bases.